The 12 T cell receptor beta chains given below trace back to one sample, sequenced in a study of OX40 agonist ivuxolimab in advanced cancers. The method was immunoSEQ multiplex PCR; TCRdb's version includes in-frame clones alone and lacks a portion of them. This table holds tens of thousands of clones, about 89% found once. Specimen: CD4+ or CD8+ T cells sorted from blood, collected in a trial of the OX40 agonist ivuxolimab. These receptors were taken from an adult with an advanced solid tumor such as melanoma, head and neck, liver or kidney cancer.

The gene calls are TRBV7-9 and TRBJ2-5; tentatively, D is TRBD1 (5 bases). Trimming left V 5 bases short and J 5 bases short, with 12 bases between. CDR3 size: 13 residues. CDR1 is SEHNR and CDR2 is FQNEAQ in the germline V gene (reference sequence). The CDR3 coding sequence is TGTGCCAGCAGCACACAGGTGGGGGAGACCCAGTACTTC. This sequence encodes CASSTQVGETQYF.

In DNA form, the CDR3 reads TGTGCCAGCATCCAGGGGAATTCTGGAAACACCATATATTTT. Its translation is CASIQGNSGNTIYF. V gene TRBV6-1 combines with J gene TRBJ1-3, with a tentative D call TRBD1 (6 bases). Deletions cut 7 bases from V and 1 base from J, with 11 bases between. In germline, CDR1 is MNHNS, CDR2 SASEGT. The CDR3 runs to 14 residues.

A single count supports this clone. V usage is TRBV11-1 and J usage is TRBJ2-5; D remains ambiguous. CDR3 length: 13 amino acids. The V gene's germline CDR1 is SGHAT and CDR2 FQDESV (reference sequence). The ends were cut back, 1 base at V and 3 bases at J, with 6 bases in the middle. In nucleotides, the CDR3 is TGTGCCAGCAGCTTAGGTCGAGAAGAGACCCAGTACTTC. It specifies CASSLGREETQYF.

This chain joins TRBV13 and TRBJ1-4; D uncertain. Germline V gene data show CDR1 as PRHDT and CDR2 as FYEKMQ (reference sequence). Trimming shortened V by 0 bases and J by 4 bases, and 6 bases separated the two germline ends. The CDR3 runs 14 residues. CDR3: CASSLGELNEKLFF. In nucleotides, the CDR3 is TGTGCCAGCAGCTTAGGAGAGCTTAATGAAAAACTGTTTTTT.

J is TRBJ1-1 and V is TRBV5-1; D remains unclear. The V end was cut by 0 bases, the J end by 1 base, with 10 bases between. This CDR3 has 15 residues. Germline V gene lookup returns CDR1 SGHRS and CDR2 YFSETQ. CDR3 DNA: TGCGCCAGCAGCTTGGACAGCACTTCGAACACTGAAGCTTTCTTT. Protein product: CASSLDSTSNTEAFF.

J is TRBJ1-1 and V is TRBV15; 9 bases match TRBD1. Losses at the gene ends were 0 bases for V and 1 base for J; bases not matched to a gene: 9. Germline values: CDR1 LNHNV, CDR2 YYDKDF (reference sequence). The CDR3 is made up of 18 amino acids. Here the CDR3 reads CATSRDLPWGQGNTEAFF. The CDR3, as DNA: TGTGCCACCAGCAGAGATTTACCTTGGGGACAGGGGAACACTGAAGCTTTCTTT.

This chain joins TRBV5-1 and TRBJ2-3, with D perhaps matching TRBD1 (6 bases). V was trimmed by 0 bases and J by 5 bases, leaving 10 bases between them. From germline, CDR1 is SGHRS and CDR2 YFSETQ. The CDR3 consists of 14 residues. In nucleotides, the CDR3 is TGCGCCAGCAGCTTGGGGCAGACAGGAGATACGCAGTATTTT. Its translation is CASSLGQTGDTQYF.

CDR3 protein: CASSLTGENTEAFF. CDR3 bases: TGCGCCAGCAGCTTGACAGGTGAGAACACTGAAGCTTTCTTT. V usage is TRBV5-1 and J usage is TRBJ1-1; possible D gene TRBD1, 5 bases. Trimming pared 1 base from V and 1 base from J, leaving 8 bases between. The germline CDR1 and CDR2 sequences are SGHRS and YFSETQ. The CDR3 extends over 14 amino acids.

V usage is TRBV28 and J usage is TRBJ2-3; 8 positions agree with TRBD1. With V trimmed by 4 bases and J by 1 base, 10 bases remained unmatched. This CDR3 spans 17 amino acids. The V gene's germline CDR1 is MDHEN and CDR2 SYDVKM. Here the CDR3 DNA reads TGTGCCAGCAGTTCCGGACAGGGAGTGAGTGGCACAGATACGCAGTATTTT. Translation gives CASSSGQGVSGTDTQYF.

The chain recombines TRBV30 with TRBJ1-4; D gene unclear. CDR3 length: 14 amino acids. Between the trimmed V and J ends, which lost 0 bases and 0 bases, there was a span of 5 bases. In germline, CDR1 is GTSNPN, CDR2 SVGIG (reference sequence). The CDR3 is CAWSVRATNEKLFF. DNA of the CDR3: TGTGCCTGGAGTGTACGCGCAACTAATGAAAAACTGTTTTTT.

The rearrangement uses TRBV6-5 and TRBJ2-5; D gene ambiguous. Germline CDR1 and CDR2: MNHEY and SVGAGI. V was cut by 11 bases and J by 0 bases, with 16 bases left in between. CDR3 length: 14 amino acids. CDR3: CACFSVQNQETQYF. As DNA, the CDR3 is TGTGCCTGTTTTTCGGTACAGAACCAAGAGACCCAGTACTTC.

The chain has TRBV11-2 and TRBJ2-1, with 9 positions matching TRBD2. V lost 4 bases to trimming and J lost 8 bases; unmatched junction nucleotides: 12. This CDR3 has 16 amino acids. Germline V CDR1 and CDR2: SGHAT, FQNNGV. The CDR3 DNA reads TGTGCCAGCAGCTCCCGTCGGCGGGGGGGGCCAGATGAGCAGTTCTTC. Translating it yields CASSSRRRGGPDEQFF.